This TCR beta chain was profiled in a study of control samples from healthy donors and cancer patients. Data came from immunoSEQ multiplex PCR; TCRdb stores just in-frame clones and leaves some out. The data show about 51,000 clones, with more than 70% seen just once and 40% held by the top ten. The CDR3 contains 16 residues. The germline V gene has CDR1 MGHRA and CDR2 YSYEKL. The germline V and J ends were trimmed by 0 bases and 6 bases, with 18 bases remaining between them. Sequencing was performed on PBMCs. This clonotype originated in a man aged 50-60 years with head and neck cancer. The chain uses TRBV4-1 and TRBJ2-7; D is possibly TRBD2 (5 bases). CDR3 amino acids: CASSQDRAGPTVEQYF. DNA of the CDR3: TGCGCCAGCAGCCAAGATCGGGCGGGCCCTACCGTCGAGCAGTACTTC.